These T cell receptor beta chains were read from a single sample in a study of shared clonotypes between healthy human individuals. Repertoires were generated with immunoSEQ multiplex PCR, while TCRdb's copy carries only in-frame clones and drops some. Of approximately 640,000 clones listed, roughly 87% are singletons. Sequenced sample: memory CD8+ T cells from PBMCs. These receptors all come from a young man in good health. Some clones in this sample may be carry-over from other donors' samples. Both conserved end residues are part of each CDR3. The D gene is left open where the match is weak. A row's size may be missing; if present it is once, few, many or a size class.

>TRBD1|TRBJ2-7|NA|TRBV7-9
TGTGCCAGCAGCCATAACAGGGGGCGCCCCTACGAGCAGTACTTC
CASSHNRGRPYEQYF
>TRBD2|TRBJ2-1|NA|TRBV30
TGTGCCTGGAGTCGGGGGACTAGCGGGAGCGAGGGTGAGCAGTTCTTC
CAWSRGTSGSEGEQFF
>NA|TRBJ2-7|NA|TRBV5-4
TGTGCCAGCAGCTTGGGACTGCCAAGCGGCGAGCAGTACTTC
CASSLGLPSGEQYF
>NA|TRBJ1-1|NA|TRBV12-5
TGTGCTAGTGGTTTTAGTGGCCCAGGGAGAAACCGGGGCACTGAAGCTTTCTTT
CASGFSGPGRNRGTEAFF
>NA|TRBJ2-7|NA|TRBV30
TGTGCCTGGAGTGATCTAAGGGGGATCTACGAGCAGTACTTC
CAWSDLRGIYEQYF
>NA|TRBJ2-2|NA|TRBV18
TGTGCCAGCTCAACTCCCGGGACCCCTGCCGGGGAGCTGTTTTTT
CASSTPGTPAGELFF
>NA|TRBJ2-3|NA|TRBV28
TGTGCCAGCAGTTTAGAGGGGCTGGGAACATTCACAGATACGCAGTATTTT
CASSLEGLGTFTDTQYF
>NA|TRBJ2-1|NA|TRBV4-1
TGCGCCAGCAGCCAGGGACGGGAGTTGAATGAGCAGTTCTTC
CASSQGRELNEQFF
>NA|TRBJ2-2|NA|TRBV4-1
TGCGCCAGCAGCCCTAGGGGGGCCGGGGAGCTGTTTTTT
CASSPRGAGELFF
>NA|TRBJ2-3|NA|TRBV19
TGTGCCAGTAGTAACGCTCCCCGAGATACGCAGTATTTT
CASSNAPRDTQYF
>TRBD1|TRBJ1-2|NA|TRBV6-1
TGTGCCAGCAGTGGATACTACAGGGGGCGCAAGGACGGCTACACCTTC
CASSGYYRGRKDGYTF
>NA|TRBJ2-6|NA|TRBV29-1
TGCAGCGTCGCCGGCTCTGGGGCCAACGTCCTGACTTTC
CSVAGSGANVLTF
>TRBD2|TRBJ2-2|NA|TRBV9
TGTGCCAGCAGCCCCAGCGGGGGGAACACCGGGGAGCTGTTTTTT
CASSPSGGNTGELFF
>TRBD2|TRBJ2-7|NA|TRBV28
TGTGCCAGCAGTTTTTTAGTCGCTAGCGGCTCCTACGAGCAGTACTTC
CASSFLVASGSYEQYF
>NA|TRBJ2-1|NA|TRBV11-2
TGTGCCAGCACCCTCTTCAGGGGGGGATCTAGCTCCTACAATGAGCAGTTCTTC
CASTLFRGGSSSYNEQFF
>NA|TRBJ2-2|NA|TRBV4-3
TGCGCCAGCAGCCAAAGGGACCACACCGGGGAGCTGTTTTTT
CASSQRDHTGELFF
>NA|TRBJ2-3|NA|TRBV27
TGTGCCAGCAGTTTCCTCACAGATACGCAGTATTTT
CASSFLTDTQYF
>TRBD2|TRBJ2-1|NA|TRBV5-5
TGTGCCAGCAGCTTGGCCCGGACTAGCGGGAGGGCATACAATGAGCAGTTCTTC
CASSLARTSGRAYNEQFF
>NA|TRBJ2-7|NA|TRBV5-6
TGTGCCAGCAGCCCAGGACGGTCCTCCTACGAGCAGTACTTC
CASSPGRSSYEQYF
>NA|TRBJ2-3|NA|TRBV27
TGTGCCAGCAGTGTCTGGACAGCTAGCACAGATACGCAGTATTTT
CASSVWTASTDTQYF
>NA|TRBJ2-1|NA|TRBV5-6
TGTGCCAGCAGCTTGGGGGGCAGGGCCGACAATGAGCAGTTCTTC
CASSLGGRADNEQFF
>NA|TRBJ2-7|NA|TRBV11-2
TGTGCCAGCAGCTTAGCCCCCTCGACAGCTATCTACGAGCAGTACTTC
CASSLAPSTAIYEQYF
>TRBD1|TRBJ1-1|once|TRBV27
TGTGCCAGCAGTGGCCGACAGGGAGGGACTGAAGCTTTCTTT
CASSGRQGGTEAFF
>TRBD1|TRBJ2-3|once|TRBV28
TGTGCCAGCAGTTTGACACAGACAGGGGAAACAGATACGCAGTATTTT
CASSLTQTGETDTQYF
>NA|TRBJ2-5|NA|TRBV6-1
TGTGCCAGCAGTGATGTTCCGGGGTACCAAGAGACCCAGTACTTC
CASSDVPGYQETQYF
>TRBD1|TRBJ1-1|NA|TRBV10-3
TGTGCCATCAGAGAGACAGGGGATGAAGCTTTCTTT
CAIRETGDEAFF
>TRBD2|TRBJ2-1|NA|TRBV15
TGTGCCACCAGCGGGGGGGACGAGGATGAGCAGTTCTTC
CATSGGDEDEQFF
>NA|TRBJ2-7|NA|TRBV6-5
TGTGCCAGCAGTTACTCGTCGACAGTCTACGAGCAGTACTTC
CASSYSSTVYEQYF
>TRBD2|TRBJ2-7|NA|TRBV27
TGTGCCAGCAGTTCGCCCGGGACTAGCGGCTACGAGCAGTACTTC
CASSSPGTSGYEQYF
>NA|TRBJ1-3|NA|TRBV7-2
TGTGCCAGCAGCTTTGGCGGGCGGATCTCTGGAAACACCATATATTTT
CASSFGGRISGNTIYF
>NA|TRBJ2-2|once|TRBV9
TGTGCCAGCAGCGTAGTAGCGGCCGGGGAGCTGTTTTTT
CASSVVAAGELFF
>NA|TRBJ2-7|NA|TRBV19
TGTGCCAGTAGTATAGGACTGGTGTCTTCCTACGAGCAGTACTTC
CASSIGLVSSYEQYF
>TRBD1|TRBJ2-7|NA|TRBV5-1
TGCGCCAGCAGCGAGGGACAGGGGTGGTACGAGCAGTACTTC
CASSEGQGWYEQYF
>NA|TRBJ2-2|NA|TRBV7-9
TGTGCCAGCAGTCTCCCCCCCGGGGAGCTGTTTTTT
CASSLPPGELFF
>TRBD1|TRBJ2-1|NA|TRBV27
TGTGCCAGCAGTTCATATATGACAGGGGGGTACAATGAGCAGTTCTTC
CASSSYMTGGYNEQFF
>NA|TRBJ2-2|NA|TRBV7-9
TGTGCCAGCAGCTTAGTCAGGACCACCGGGGAGCTGTTTTTT
CASSLVRTTGELFF
>TRBD1|TRBJ2-7|NA|TRBV28
TGTGCCAGCAGTAGAGGACAGGGCTACGAGCAGTACTTC
CASSRGQGYEQYF
>TRBD2|TRBJ2-7|NA|TRBV19
TGTGCCAGCGCCGGGGTATTAGCGGGACATGCTGAGCAGTACTTC
CASAGVLAGHAEQYF
>NA|TRBJ1-5|NA|TRBV2
TGTGCCAGCAGTCCTCTCCCGGGACGGCGGTGCCAGCCCCAGCATTTT
CASSPLPGRRCQPQHF
>TRBD1|TRBJ1-2|NA|TRBV4-3
TGCGCCAGCAGCCAAGGGGACCTTACGGACAGGAACTATGGCTACACCTTC
CASSQGDLTDRNYGYTF
>NA|TRBJ2-7|NA|TRBV11-2
TGTGCCAGCAGACTGGACAGAATCTCTTTCGAGCAGTACTTC
CASRLDRISFEQYF
>TRBD1|TRBJ1-4|NA|TRBV19
TGTGCCAGTGGGACAGGGACTAATGAAAAACTGTTTTTT
CASGTGTNEKLFF
>NA|TRBJ1-1|NA|TRBV19
TGTGCCAGTAGTATCGGATTCATGAACACTGAAGCTTTCTTT
CASSIGFMNTEAFF
>NA|TRBJ2-7|once|TRBV9
TGTGCCAGCAGCCCTGGGGGGAAAATCAACGAGCAGTACTTC
CASSPGGKINEQYF
>NA|TRBJ2-7|NA|TRBV7-2
TGTGCCAGCAGCTTCACAGGTTCCCTTAACGAGCAGTACTTC
CASSFTGSLNEQYF
>NA|TRBJ2-4|NA|TRBV27
TGTGCCAGCAGTCCGGCCCGGCTAACGGGGCAAAACATTCAGTACTTC
CASSPARLTGQNIQYF
>NA|TRBJ2-7|NA|TRBV30
TGTGCCTGGTCAGGGGCCGAGAACTACGAGCAGTACTTC
CAWSGAENYEQYF
>NA|TRBJ2-1|NA|TRBV7-2
TGTGCCATCAGGAGGGGTAATGAGCAGTTCTTC
CAIRRGNEQFF
>TRBD1|TRBJ2-6|NA|TRBV27
TGTGCCAGCAGTTTGACAGGGCCCTCTGGGGCCAACGTCCTGACTTTC
CASSLTGPSGANVLTF
>NA|TRBJ2-1|NA|TRBV19
TGTGCCAGTAGTATAGATCAGGCCTCCGGGTACAATGAGCAGTTCTTC
CASSIDQASGYNEQFF
>NA|TRBJ2-5|NA|TRBV19
TGTGCCAGGATACTACAAGAGACCCAGTACTTC
CARILQETQYF
>TRBD2|TRBJ2-1|NA|TRBV27
TGTGCCAGCAGTTTTGGCCTAGCGGGGATCAATGAGCAGTTCTTC
CASSFGLAGINEQFF
>NA|TRBJ1-1|NA|TRBV5-5
TGTGCCAGCAGCTTGGTGGCAGGGTACACTGAAGCTTTCTTT
CASSLVAGYTEAFF
>NA|TRBJ2-1|NA|TRBV27
TGTGCCAGCAGTCCGGGGGATAACGGGTACAATGAGCAGTTCTTC
CASSPGDNGYNEQFF
>NA|TRBJ1-3|NA|TRBV2
TGTGCCAGCAGGGTCAGTCGGCCCGGACACACCATATATTTT
CASRVSRPGHTIYF
>NA|TRBJ2-7|NA|TRBV2
TGTGCCAGCAGGGAACGGGGTCCAGTCTACGAGCAGTACTTC
CASRERGPVYEQYF
>TRBD2|TRBJ2-3|once|TRBV9
TGTGCCAGCAGCGAGAGGTTTCTAGCGGGTTCAGATACGCAGTATTTT
CASSERFLAGSDTQYF